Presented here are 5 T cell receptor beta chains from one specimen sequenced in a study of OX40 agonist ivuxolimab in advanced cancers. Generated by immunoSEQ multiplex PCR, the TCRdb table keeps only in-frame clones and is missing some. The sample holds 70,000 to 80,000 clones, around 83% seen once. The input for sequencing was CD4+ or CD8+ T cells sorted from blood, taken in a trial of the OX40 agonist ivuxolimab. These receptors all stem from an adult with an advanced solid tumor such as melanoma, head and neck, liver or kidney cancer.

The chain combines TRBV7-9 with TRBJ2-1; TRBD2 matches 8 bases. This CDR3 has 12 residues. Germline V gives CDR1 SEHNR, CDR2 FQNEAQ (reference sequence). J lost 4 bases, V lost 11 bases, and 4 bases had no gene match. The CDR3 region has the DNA TGTGCCTCAGCGGGAGAGTACAATGAGCAGTTCTTC. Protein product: CASAGEYNEQFF.

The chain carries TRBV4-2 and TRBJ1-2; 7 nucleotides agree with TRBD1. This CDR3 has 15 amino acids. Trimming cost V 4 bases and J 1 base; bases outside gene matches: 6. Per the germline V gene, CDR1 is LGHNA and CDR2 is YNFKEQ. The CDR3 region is CASSPPGGFNYGYTF. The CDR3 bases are TGTGCCAGCAGCCCCCCAGGGGGATTTAACTATGGCTACACCTTC.

DNA for the CDR3: TGCGCCAGCCGAGTCAGCAGCATAAACACTGAAGCTTTCTTT. Translated: CASRVSSINTEAFF. This chain links TRBV5-1 with TRBJ1-1; D not resolved. Germline V gene sequence: CDR1 SGHRS, CDR2 YFSETQ. Between the trimmed V and J ends, which lost 7 bases and 2 bases, there was a span of 15 bases. This CDR3 spans 14 amino acids.

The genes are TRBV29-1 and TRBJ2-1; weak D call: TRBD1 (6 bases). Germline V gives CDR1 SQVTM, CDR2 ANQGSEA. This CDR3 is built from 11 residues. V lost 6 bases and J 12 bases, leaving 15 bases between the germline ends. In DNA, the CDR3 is TGCAGCGTCGAAATAGTCAGGGGGCAGTTCTTC. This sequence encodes CSVEIVRGQFF.

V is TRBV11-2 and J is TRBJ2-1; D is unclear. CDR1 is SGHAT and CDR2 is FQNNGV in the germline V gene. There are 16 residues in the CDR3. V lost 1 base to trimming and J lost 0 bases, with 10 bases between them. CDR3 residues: CASSLVVSYSYNEQFF. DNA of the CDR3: TGTGCCAGCAGCTTAGTTGTCTCCTACTCCTACAATGAGCAGTTCTTC. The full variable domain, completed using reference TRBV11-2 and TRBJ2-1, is EAGVAQSPRYKIIEKRQSVAFWCNPISGHATLYWYQQILGQGPKLLIQFQNNGVVDDSQLPKDRFSAERLKGVDSTLKIQPAKLEDSAVYLCASSLVVSYSYNEQFFGPGTRLTVL.